This entry lists 14 T cell receptor beta chains sequenced from one sample in a study of CD8+CD57+ T cells in acquired aplastic anemia. Both TCR beta VDJ combination and CDR3 sequence profiling were carried out. Genomic DNA was the template for this profiling. MiXCR, applied by TCRdb to the reads, yields one record per CDR3 protein. The table has some 150,000 distinct CDR3 sequences, 41% seen once; the top ten hold 7.5% to 9.5%. The material sequenced was sorted CD4+, CD8+, or CD8+CD57+ T cells (not recorded which) from PBMCs. The receptors here all came from a human donor in good health, serving as a control.

CDR3 nucleotide sequence: TGTGCTAGTGGGTCGGGCCAATCGGGGTACAATGAGCAGTTCTTC. Translating it yields CASGSGQSGYNEQFF. The gene calls are TRBV12-5 and TRBJ2-1, with D possibly TRBD2 on 5 matching bases. The CDR3 is made up of 15 amino acids. Germline V gives CDR1 LGHNT, CDR2 FRNRAP. The V and J ends lost 6 bases and 4 bases respectively, with 16 bases between them. The whole variable domain, filled in from reference TRBV12-5 and TRBJ2-1, reads DARVTQTPRHKVTEMGQEVTMRCQPILGHNTVFWYRQTMMQGLELLAYFRNRAPLDDSGMPKDRFSAEMPDATLATLKIQPSEPRDSAVYFCASGSGQSGYNEQFFGPGTRLTVL.

This clonotype was seen many times. The genes are TRBV19 and TRBJ2-5; D perhaps matches TRBD1 (6 bases). CDR1 is LNHDA and CDR2 is SQIVND in the germline V gene (reference sequence). This CDR3 has 13 residues. Trimming took 2 bases from V and 5 from J, leaving 9 bases between them. DNA for the CDR3: TGTGCCAGTAGTATAACAGGGATGGAGACCCAGTACTTC. Translating gives CASSITGMETQYF.

In its sample, this clonotype was seen many times. The chain recombines TRBV3-1 with TRBJ1-2; TRBD1 might be the D (5 bases). Germline V CDR1 and CDR2: LGHDT, YNNKEL (reference sequence). This CDR3 is 13 amino acids long. Trimming left V 0 bases short and J 7 bases short, with 9 bases between. The chain's CDR3 is CASSQESRGGYTF. The DNA for the CDR3 is TGTGCCAGCAGCCAAGAGAGTAGGGGTGGCTACACCTTC.

The table lists this clonotype with a count of one. The chain links TRBV20-1 to TRBJ2-7, with 9 bases aligning to TRBD2. This CDR3 spans 14 amino acids. CDR1 is DFQATT, CDR2 SNEGSKA, per germline (reference sequence). V gave up 0 bases and J gave up 5 bases; unmatched junction bases: 5. This CDR3 reads CSARDLAGGNEQYF. The CDR3, as DNA: TGCAGTGCTAGAGATCTGGCGGGAGGGAACGAGCAGTACTTC.

Only a few counts were recorded for this clonotype. A much larger clone sits a single nucleotide away, making a read error possible. The V call is TRBV6-5, the J call TRBJ1-2, with 7 positions matching TRBD1. Germline-derived CDR1 and CDR2 are MNHEY and SVGAGI. V lost 0 bases and J lost 8; bases outside the gene matches: 9. The CDR3 loop spans 15 amino acids. Here the CDR3 DNA reads TGTGCCAGCAGTTACTCGGGTGGGAGGGGGCTAGGCTACACCTTC. Protein sequence: CASSYSGGRGLGYTF.

This clonotype has at least ten counts. V is TRBV19 and J is TRBJ1-3; maybe TRBD1 (6 bases). CDR1 is LNHDA, CDR2 SQIVND, per germline (reference sequence). The CDR3 runs 14 residues. Trimming removed 5 bases at V and 5 bases at J, with 13 bases between. This CDR3 reads CASSAQGRRNTIYF. CDR3 DNA: TGTGCCAGTAGTGCACAGGGCCGGAGAAACACCATATATTTT.

This chain connects TRBV30 to TRBJ1-1, with D perhaps TRBD1 (5 bases). The CDR3 totals 14 residues. Germline V lookup: CDR1 GTSNPN, CDR2 SVGIG (reference sequence). V was pared by 0 bases and J by 3 bases, with 11 bases between. In nucleotides, the CDR3 is TGTGCCTGGAGTGTACTTGGCAGGGACACTGAAGCTTTCTTT. This gives the protein CAWSVLGRDTEAFF.

This clonotype was counted between two and nine times. This sequence joins TRBV30 and TRBJ1-4; D not resolved. V dropped 6 bases and J dropped 8 bases, with 10 bases sitting between them. The CDR3 sequence is 11 residues long. Germline-derived CDR1 and CDR2 are GTSNPN and SVGIG (reference sequence). CDR3 nucleotide sequence: TGTGCCTGCCGGGATCGGGAAAAACTGTTTTTT. Protein product: CACRDREKLFF.

This rearrangement joins TRBV10-1 to TRBJ2-7; TRBD1 agrees at 12 bases. The ends lost 0 bases at V and 5 bases at J; junction bases unmatched: 5. This CDR3 spans 16 amino acids. Germline V CDR1 and CDR2: WNHNN, SYGVQD (reference sequence). DNA of the CDR3: TGCGCCAGCAGTGAGTCGGGGACAGGGGGCGAGGACGAGCAGTACTTC. This encodes CASSESGTGGEDEQYF.

This clonotype was counted at least ten times. The CDR3 coding sequence is TGTGCCAGCAGCTTCCGGGACAGGGGCGCTGAAGCTTTCTTT. Protein sequence: CASSFRDRGAEAFF. The rearrangement joins TRBV5-4 to TRBJ1-1, with 10 positions matching TRBD1. Unmatched junction bases numbered 4, after V lost 2 bases and J lost 6 bases. The CDR3 covers 14 residues. CDR1 is SGHNT and CDR2 is YYREEE in the germline V gene (reference sequence).

This clonotype was found many times. V is TRBV2 and J is TRBJ1-3; D not certain. Germline assignment: CDR1 SNHLY and CDR2 FYNNEI. The CDR3 consists of 12 residues. Trimming took 7 bases from V and 0 from J, leaving 4 bases between them. DNA for the CDR3: TGTGCCAGCACGCGCTCTGGAAACACCATATATTTT. This translates into CASTRSGNTIYF. Together with reference TRBV2 and TRBJ1-3, the CDR3 gives the full variable domain: EPEVTQTPSHQVTQMGQEVILRCVPISNHLYFYWYRQILGQKVEFLVSFYNNEISEKSEIFDDQFSVERPDGSNFTLKIRSTKLEDSAMYFCASTRSGNTIYFGEGSWLTVV.

The genes are TRBV2 and TRBJ2-5; 9 nucleotides align to TRBD1. This CDR3 is 14 amino acids long. V trimming: 6 bases; J trimming: 5 bases; junction bases outside the gene matches: 7. Germline V gene lookup returns CDR1 SNHLY and CDR2 FYNNEI. The CDR3 protein is CASREQGARETQYF. The DNA for the CDR3 is TGTGCCAGCAGAGAACAGGGGGCGAGGGAGACCCAGTACTTC.

This clonotype occurred a few times. The chain is built from TRBV9 and TRBJ1-1; 7 bases are shared with TRBD1. This CDR3 spans 16 amino acids. V gave up 6 bases and J gave up 0 bases; unmatched junction bases: 11. Germline CDR1 SGDLS, CDR2 YYNGEE. DNA for the CDR3: TGTGCCAGCAAGGTGCAGGGGGTATCTATGAACACTGAAGCTTTCTTT. Protein product: CASKVQGVSMNTEAFF.

The chain is built from TRBV24-1 and TRBJ2-2, with D perhaps assigned TRBD1 or TRBD2 (6 bases each). Trimming took 4 bases from V and 7 from J, leaving 12 bases between them. The length of the CDR3 is 14 residues. Per germline, CDR1 KGHDR and CDR2 SFDVKD. CDR3 sequence reads: CATSESGAYGELFF. CDR3 bases: TGTGCCACCAGTGAGTCGGGGGCGTACGGGGAGCTGTTTTTT.